This T cell receptor beta chain was recovered during a study of blood T cell repertoires in COVID-19. Looking at the study overall: COVID-19 samples from acute and convalescent phases originated in the United States, Italy and Spain. T cells, B-cell-depleted T cells, or PBMCs provided the cDNA or gDNA that served as material.

This CDR3 has 18 amino acids. V gave up 0 bases and J gave up 6 bases, with 23 bases separating them. Germline V CDR1 and CDR2: WNHNN, SYGVQD (reference sequence). Generated by immunoSEQ multiplex PCR, the TCRdb table keeps only in-frame clones and is missing some. The sample has approximately 290,000 clones, about nine tenths seen once. This clone is a singleton in its sample. This chain joins TRBV10-1 and TRBJ1-2, with D tentatively TRBD1 (6 bases). The specimen was peripheral blood. The TCR comes from a woman aged 25-40 years with COVID-19, enrolled during active disease. The CDR3, as DNA: TGCGCCAGCAGTGAGTCAAAGGCCGGGACACCAACTTTTCATGGCTACACCTTC. It translates to CASSESKAGTPTFHGYTF.